One sample yielded the 8 T cell receptor beta chains listed below, sequenced in a study of Ad26.COV2.S vaccination and SARS-CoV-2 variants. TCRdb keeps only in-frame clones here, not all; method: immunoSEQ multiplex PCR. The sample holds 320,000 or so clones; roughly 90% are singletons and the top ten take about 5.4%. The treatment here: 15 to 20 received Ad26.COV2.S at low or high dose, single or two shots; about five received placebo; per-sample allocation not given. The investigators took samples on day 63 after the first vaccine or placebo injection. This specimen was peripheral blood, taken in a trial of Ad26.COV2.S vaccine versus placebo. All receptors come from a person between 18 and 60 years old who received the Ad26.COV2.S COVID-19 vaccine or a placebo.

This chain joins TRBV19 and TRBJ2-3, with TRBD2 matching 11 bases. The CDR3 spans 13 residues. The germline CDR1 and CDR2 sequences are LNHDA and SQIVND (reference sequence). Germline trimming cut 9 bases from V and 6 bases from J; bases unmatched to any gene: 5. The CDR3 sequence: CASFSGRGDTQYF. In DNA form, the CDR3 reads TGTGCCAGCTTTAGCGGGAGGGGTGATACGCAGTATTTT.

This sequence joins TRBV7-9 and TRBJ2-3; 7 nucleotides line up with TRBD2. Germline V lookup: CDR1 SEHNR, CDR2 FQNEAQ (reference sequence). CDR3 length equals 13 residues. The CDR3 bases are TGTGCTACCCCACGGGGGGACGCAGATACGCAGTATTTT. Translation: CATPRGDADTQYF.

The chain uses TRBV15 and TRBJ2-7, with D possibly being TRBD1 or TRBD2 (5 bases each). CDR3 length: 16 amino acids. Trimming pared 1 base from V and 2 bases from J, leaving 15 bases between. Per the germline V gene, CDR1 is LNHNV and CDR2 is YYDKDF (reference sequence). The CDR3 region is CATSRAGTPGPYEQYF. As DNA, the CDR3 is TGTGCCACCAGCAGAGCAGGGACCCCCGGTCCCTACGAGCAGTACTTC.

Only one count was recorded for this clone. This chain joins TRBV27 and TRBJ1-1; D call uncertain. CDR1 MNHEY and CDR2 SMNVEV come from the germline V gene (reference sequence). The CDR3 runs to 16 residues. The V end was cut by 6 bases, the J end by 3 bases, with 20 bases between. Here the CDR3 reads CASRSYFRGADTEAFF. CDR3 sequence (DNA): TGTGCCAGCAGATCTTACTTCCGGGGAGCGGACACTGAAGCTTTCTTT.

The chain couples TRBV30 to TRBJ1-3, with D uncertain. The CDR3 is 13 residues long. The V gene lost 2 bases and the J gene lost 0 bases, with 5 bases spanning the gap. From germline, CDR1 is GTSNPN and CDR2 SVGIG (reference sequence). CDR3 nucleotide sequence: TGTGCCTGGAGTAGCCGCTCTGGAAACACCATATATTTT. Residues: CAWSSRSGNTIYF. Variable domain in full (rest from reference TRBV30 and TRBJ1-3): SQTIHQWPATLVQPVGSPLSLECTVEGTSNPNLYWYRQAAGRGLQLLFYSVGIGQISSEVPQNLSASRPQDRQFILSSKKLLLSDSGFYLCAWSSRSGNTIYFGEGSWLTVV.

This chain uses TRBV7-9 with TRBJ2-1, with 8 bases lining up with TRBD2. This CDR3 contains 15 residues. From germline, CDR1 is SEHNR and CDR2 FQNEAQ (reference sequence). V gave up 2 bases and J gave up 0 bases; unmatched junction bases: 0. CDR3 in DNA: TGTGCCAGCAGCTTAAGCGGGGGCTCCTACAATGAGCAGTTCTTC. As protein: CASSLSGGSYNEQFF.

The V and J genes are TRBV20-1 and TRBJ1-1; unclear D gene. The CDR3 loop spans 12 amino acids. Germline V lookup: CDR1 DFQATT, CDR2 SNEGSKA (reference sequence). Trimming took 3 bases from V and 2 from J, leaving 7 bases between them. CDR3 nucleotides: TGCAGTGCTAGTAAGGTAAACACTGAAGCTTTCTTT. Its translation: CSASKVNTEAFF.

The V gene is TRBV28, the J gene TRBJ1-2; D remains unclear. This CDR3 comprises 12 residues. Trimming cost V 5 bases and J 8 bases, with 12 bases left between them. Germline values: CDR1 MDHEN, CDR2 SYDVKM. The chain's CDR3 is CASSPSWVGYTF. In DNA form, the CDR3 reads TGTGCCAGCAGTCCCTCTTGGGTGGGCTACACCTTC.